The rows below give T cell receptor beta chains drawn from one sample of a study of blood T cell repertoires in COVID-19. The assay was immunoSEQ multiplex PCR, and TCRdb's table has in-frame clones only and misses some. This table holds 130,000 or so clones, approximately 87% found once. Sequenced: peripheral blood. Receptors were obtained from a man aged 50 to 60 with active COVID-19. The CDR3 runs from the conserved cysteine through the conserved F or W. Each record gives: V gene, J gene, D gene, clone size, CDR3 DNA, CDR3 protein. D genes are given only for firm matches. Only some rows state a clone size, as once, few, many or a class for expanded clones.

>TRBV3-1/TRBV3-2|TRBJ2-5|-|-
TGTGCCAGCAGCCAAGATACCGGGAGCTGGGGGACCCAGTACTTC
CASSQDTGSWGTQYF
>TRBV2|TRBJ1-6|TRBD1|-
TGTGCCAGCAGTCGAGACCGGACAGGGGCGGGTTCACCCCTCCACTTT
CASSRDRTGAGSPLHF
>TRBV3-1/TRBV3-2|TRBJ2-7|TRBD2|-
TGTGCCAGCAGACTGACTAGCGGAGCCTCCTACGAGCAGTACTTC
CASRLTSGASYEQYF
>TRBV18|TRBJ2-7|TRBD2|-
TGTGCCAGCTCACCCCAAGGGACTAGCGGGGAGCAGTACTTC
CASSPQGTSGEQYF
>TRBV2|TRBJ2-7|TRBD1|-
TGTGCCAGCAAAGTTTGGGACAGGGGCTACGAGCAGTACTTC
CASKVWDRGYEQYF
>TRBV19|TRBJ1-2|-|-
TGTGCCAGTAAGGCGGAGGGCTACACCTTC
CASKAEGYTF
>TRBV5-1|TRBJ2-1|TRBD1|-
TGCGCCAGCAGCCCCGGGACAGGGTCCTACAATGAGCAGTTCTTC
CASSPGTGSYNEQFF
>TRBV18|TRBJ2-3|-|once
TGTGCCAGCTCACCTACTAGAAGCACAGATACGCAGTATTTT
CASSPTRSTDTQYF
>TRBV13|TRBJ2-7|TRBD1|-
TGTGCCAGCAGCTTAGTAGGGGACAGGGGACCCCCAAGGGGGCAGTACTTC
CASSLVGDRGPPRGQYF
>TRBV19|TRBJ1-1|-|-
TGTGCCAGTAGTATAGATCAAGGGGGGAACACTGAAGCTTTCTTT
CASSIDQGGNTEAFF
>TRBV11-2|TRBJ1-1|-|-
TGTGCCAGCAGCTTAGAAGGGGTTAGATGGACTGAAGCTTTCTTT
CASSLEGVRWTEAFF
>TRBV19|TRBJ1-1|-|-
TGTGCCAGTAGTCCGACACCCAATGCTTTCTTT
CASSPTPNAFF
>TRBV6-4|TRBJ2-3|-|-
TGTGCCAGCAGTTTCTTATCGGGGGGCACAGATACGCAGTATTTT
CASSFLSGGTDTQYF
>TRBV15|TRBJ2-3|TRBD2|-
TGTGCCACCAGCGTAAGCGGGGACACAGATACGCAGTATTTT
CATSVSGDTDTQYF
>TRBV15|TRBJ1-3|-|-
TGTGCCACCAGCTCAAGGAGAGGAAACACCATATATTTT
CATSSRRGNTIYF
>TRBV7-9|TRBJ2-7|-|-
TGTGCCAGCAGCCCCCAAGGGGGCAGTTGGGACTTCGCCTACGAGCAGTACTTC
CASSPQGGSWDFAYEQYF
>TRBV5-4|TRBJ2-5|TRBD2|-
TGTGCCAGCAGCTTTGGACTAGCCGTAGAGACCCAGTACTTC
CASSFGLAVETQYF
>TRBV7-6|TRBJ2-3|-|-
TGTGCCAGCAGCTTAGCCGGTGCCCCCACAGATACGCAGTATTTT
CASSLAGAPTDTQYF
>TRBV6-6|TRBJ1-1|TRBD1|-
TGTGCCAGCAGTCGAAAGACAGGGTTGGAAGCTTTCTTT
CASSRKTGLEAFF
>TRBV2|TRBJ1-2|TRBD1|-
TGTGCCAGCAGTGCAACTCAGGGGGGTTATGGCTACACCTTC
CASSATQGGYGYTF
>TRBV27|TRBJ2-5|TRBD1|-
TGTGCCAGCAGTTTGGACAGGGGGCGCCAGGAGACCCAGTACTTC
CASSLDRGRQETQYF
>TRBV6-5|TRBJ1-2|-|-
-
CASSSSGQGDYGYTF
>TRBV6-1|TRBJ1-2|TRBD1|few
TGTGCCAGCAGTGAAGAATTTTACAGGGGTTCTAACTATGGCTACACCTTC
CASSEEFYRGSNYGYTF
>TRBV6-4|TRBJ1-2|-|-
TGTGCCAGCAGCGAGGCGGGGGCTGGGGGCTACACCTTC
CASSEAGAGGYTF
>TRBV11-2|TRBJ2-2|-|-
TGTGCCAGCAGCTTAGAAGGGGCCCGTCGTCGGCTGTTTTTT
CASSLEGARRRLFF
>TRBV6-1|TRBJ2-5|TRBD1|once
TGTGCCAGCAGTGCGCAGGGGGCTTACGGCCAAGAGACCCAGTACTTC
CASSAQGAYGQETQYF
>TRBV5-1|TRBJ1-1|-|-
TGCGCCAGCAGCTTGGGGTCGCGACAAAGTGAAGCTTTCTTT
CASSLGSRQSEAFF
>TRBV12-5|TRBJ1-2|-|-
TGTGCTAGTGGTTTGGGGAGCTATGGCTACACCTTC
CASGLGSYGYTF
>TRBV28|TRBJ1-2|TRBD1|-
TGTGCCAGCAGTTCAGGGACAGGGGGTCTCTGGGGCTACACCTTC
CASSSGTGGLWGYTF
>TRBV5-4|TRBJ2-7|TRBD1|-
TGTGCCAGCAGCGCCGACAGGGGGCTGGGTGAGCAGTACTTC
CASSADRGLGEQYF
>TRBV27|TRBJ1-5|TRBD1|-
TGTGCCAGCAGTTCAACTCGACAGGGTTTCGCAAATAGGAGCAATCAGCCCCAGCATTTT
CASSSTRQGFANRSNQPQHF
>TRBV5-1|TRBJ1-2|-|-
TGCGCCAGCAGCTTGACAGGGCTCTATGGCTACACCTTC
CASSLTGLYGYTF
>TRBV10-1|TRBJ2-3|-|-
TGCGCCAGCAGTGAGTCGAACTACGTCTATCATCACAGGCACACAGATACGCAGTATTTT
CASSESNYVYHHRHTDTQYF
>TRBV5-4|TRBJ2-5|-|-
TGTGCCAGCAGCTTGGCGGGGGGCCAGGGAGAGACCCAGTACTTC
CASSLAGGQGETQYF
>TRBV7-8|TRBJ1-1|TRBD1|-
TGTGCCAGCAGCCTGGTAGGGGGCAAGGACACTGAAGCTTTCTTT
CASSLVGGKDTEAFF
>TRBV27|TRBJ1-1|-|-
TGTGCCAGCAGTTTGGCAGGGTTGGCCACTGAAGCTTTCTTT
CASSLAGLATEAFF
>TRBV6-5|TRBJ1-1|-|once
TGTGCCAGCAGTACGCCTGGGGGCGCGAGCACTGAAGCTTTCTTT
CASSTPGGASTEAFF
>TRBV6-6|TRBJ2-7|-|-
TGTGCCAGCACCAGAAGGGGCGTACAGGGCTACGAGCAGTACTTC
CASTRRGVQGYEQYF
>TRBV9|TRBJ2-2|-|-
TGTGCCAGCGGGCGAAACACCGGGGAGCTGTTTTTT
CASGRNTGELFF
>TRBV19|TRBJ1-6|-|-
TGTGCCAGTAGTATAGCAGGGTTGAATTCACCCCTCCACTTT
CASSIAGLNSPLHF
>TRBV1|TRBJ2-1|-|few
TGCACCAGCAGCCAAGGCGGGGGGGCTCCCAATGAGCAGTTCTTC
CTSSQGGGAPNEQFF
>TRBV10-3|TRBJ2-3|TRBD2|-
TGTGCCACCCGATTGACTAGCGGGGTGGGAGATACGCAGTATTTT
CATRLTSGVGDTQYF
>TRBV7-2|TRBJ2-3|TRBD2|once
TGTGCCAGCCGACCGGGGGGGAACAGCGCAGATACGCAGTATTTT
CASRPGGNSADTQYF
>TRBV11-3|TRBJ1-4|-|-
TGTGCCAGGCTGGGTAGAGGTGTAAATGAAAAACTGTTTTTT
CARLGRGVNEKLFF
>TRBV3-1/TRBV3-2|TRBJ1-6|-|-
TGTGCCAGCAGCCAAACAATGGAGAATTCACCCCTCCACTTT
CASSQTMENSPLHF
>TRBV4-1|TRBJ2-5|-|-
TGCGCCAGCAGCCAAGTCGACAGCTCCGGAGAGACCCAGTACTTC
CASSQVDSSGETQYF
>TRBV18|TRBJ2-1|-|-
TGTGCCAGCTCACCAGTGGGAGGACTCCGCTCCTACAATGAGCAGTTCTTC
CASSPVGGLRSYNEQFF
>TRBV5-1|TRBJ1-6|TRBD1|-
TGCGCCAGCTTCGGACAGGGCAAGAATTCACCCCTCCACTTT
CASFGQGKNSPLHF
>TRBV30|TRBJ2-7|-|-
TGTGCCTGCTCAGGTCCCTCGTCCTACGAGCAGTACTTC
CACSGPSSYEQYF
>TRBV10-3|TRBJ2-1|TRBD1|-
TGTGCCATCAGTGGGTTCGGACAGGGAGAGGGATCCTACAATGAGCAGTTCTTC
CAISGFGQGEGSYNEQFF
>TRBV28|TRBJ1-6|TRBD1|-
TGTGCCAGCAGTTTGGGACAGGCGAATTCACCCCTCCACTTT
CASSLGQANSPLHF
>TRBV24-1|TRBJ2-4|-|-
TGTGCCACCAGTGACCGTCGGGACTTCCCATTCACCAAAAACATTCAGTACTTC
CATSDRRDFPFTKNIQYF
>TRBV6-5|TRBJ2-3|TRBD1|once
TGTGCCAGCAAGGGGGCGAGCACAGATACGCAGTATTTT
CASKGASTDTQYF
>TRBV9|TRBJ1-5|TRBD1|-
TGTGCCAGCAGTCAAGCCGGGACAGACAATCAGCCCCAGCATTTT
CASSQAGTDNQPQHF
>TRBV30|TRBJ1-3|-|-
TGTGCCTGGAGGCCCAGGGCCCTCTCTGGAAACACCATATATTTT
CAWRPRALSGNTIYF
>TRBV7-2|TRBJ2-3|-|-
TGTGCCAGCAGCTTAGACAGGAGCACAGATACGCAGTATTTT
CASSLDRSTDTQYF
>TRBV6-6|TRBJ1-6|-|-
TGTGCCAGCATGGCGGATTCACCCCTCCACTTT
CASMADSPLHF
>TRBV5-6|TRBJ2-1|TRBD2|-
TGTGCCAGCAGCCTCGCGGGCGGGGGGGTCCCGGTCTTC
CASSLAGGGVPVF
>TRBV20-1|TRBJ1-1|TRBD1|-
TGCAGTGCTAGTAGGGACAGGGGCCGTATGAACACTGAAGCTTTCTTT
CSASRDRGRMNTEAFF
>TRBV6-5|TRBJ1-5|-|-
TGTGCCAGCAGTTCCCTGGAGCCCCGTAGCAATCAGCCCCAGCATTTT
CASSSLEPRSNQPQHF